These 27 T cell receptor beta chains came from one sample sequenced in a study of blood T cell repertoires in COVID-19 (TCRdb year 2020). The library was generated by the immunoSEQ multiplex PCR assay. The table comes from immuneACCESS by way of TCRdb, which keeps in-frame sequences with V and J called. Part of the clones is missing from these tables; in studies checked, under half for an unresolved V gene and the rest for unknown reasons. In this sample the table shows about 150,000 clones, around 82% of which occur a single time. The ten largest make up roughly a fifth of the sample. The sequenced sample was peripheral blood. The receptors here all came from a woman aged 65 to 85 who had recovered from COVID-19.

The genes are TRBV2 and TRBJ2-2, with D unresolved. Per the germline V gene, CDR1 is SNHLY and CDR2 is FYNNEI. This CDR3 has 13 amino acids. V dropped 7 bases and J dropped 3 bases, with 9 bases sitting between them. CDR3 sequence reads: CASKGRYTGELFF. In DNA, the CDR3 is TGTGCCAGCAAAGGCAGGTACACCGGGGAGCTGTTTTTT.

The chain is built from TRBV5-1 and TRBJ2-1, with no clear D. The CDR3 has 11 amino acids. Germline V CDR1 and CDR2: SGHRS, YFSETQ. Trimming took 0 bases from V and 10 from J, leaving 5 bases between them. CDR3 residues: CASSLVGEQFF. CDR3 bases: TGCGCCAGCAGCTTGGTCGGGGAGCAGTTCTTC.

The chain combines TRBV6-1 with TRBJ1-2; D ambiguous. Deletions cut 1 base from V and 8 bases from J, with 11 bases between. The germline gives CDR1 MNHNS, CDR2 SASEGT. The CDR3 totals 13 residues. For the CDR3, the DNA is TGTGCCAGCAGTGAAGGGCCCCGCCTGGGCTACACCTTC. Translated, it gives CASSEGPRLGYTF.

The chain links TRBV30 to TRBJ1-2; 7 bases line up with TRBD1. The CDR3 is 14 amino acids. Germline trimming cut 2 bases from V and 7 bases from J; bases unmatched to any gene: 10. The germline V gene has CDR1 GTSNPN and CDR2 SVGIG (reference sequence). The CDR3 here is CAWSPRRQGSGYTF. In DNA form, the CDR3 reads TGTGCCTGGAGTCCCAGGCGACAGGGCTCTGGCTACACCTTC.

The rearrangement uses TRBV20-1 and TRBJ2-3, with a tentative D call TRBD2 (7 bases). CDR1 is DFQATT, CDR2 SNEGSKA, per germline (reference sequence). The CDR3 is 14 residues long. Trimming cost V 3 bases and J 0 bases, with 10 bases left between them. CDR3 coding DNA: TGCAGTGCTAGTGAGGGGGGGAGCACAGATACGCAGTATTTT. Amino acids: CSASEGGSTDTQYF.

The chain joins TRBV5-4 to TRBJ2-7; TRBD2 matches at 7 bases. With 4 bases clipped from V and 2 bases from J, the junction kept 3 bases outside the gene matches. There are 13 residues in the CDR3. The germline gives CDR1 SGHNT, CDR2 YYREEE (reference sequence). CDR3 DNA sequence: TGTGCCAGCAGCGTGGGGAGGGCCTACGAGCAGTACTTC. Its translation is CASSVGRAYEQYF.

The chain carries TRBV18 and TRBJ2-3; 9 bases map to TRBD1. The CDR3 extends over 17 amino acids. CDR1 and CDR2 from the germline V gene are KGHSH and LQKENI. V was pared by 8 bases and J by 6 bases, with 18 bases of the junction left unmatched. For the CDR3, the DNA is TGTGCCAGCCAACAACCCGGACAGGGGCGACGGTGGGATACGCAGTATTTT. This translates into CASQQPGQGRRWDTQYF.

This clone was seen a handful of times. The chain employs TRBV5-4 and TRBJ2-7; tentatively, D is TRBD1 (6 bases). The CDR3 covers 15 residues. V was shortened by 4 bases and J by 5 bases, with 19 bases between the two germline ends. The germline V gene encodes CDR1 SGHNT and CDR2 YYREEE (reference sequence). DNA for the CDR3: TGTGCCAGCAGCACCGCGTGGGGGCCCCCAGACGAGCAGTACTTC. Amino acid sequence: CASSTAWGPPDEQYF.

This chain links TRBV19 with TRBJ1-2, with D uncertain. The CDR3 is 13 amino acids. V dropped 3 bases and J dropped 6 bases, with 11 bases sitting between them. CDR1 and CDR2 from the germline V gene are LNHDA and SQIVND (reference sequence). For the CDR3, the DNA is TGTGCCAGTAGTATTCGGGGAACCCATGGCTACACCTTC. Translation: CASSIRGTHGYTF. Variable domain in full (rest from reference TRBV19 and TRBJ1-2): DGGITQSPKYLFRKEGQNVTLSCEQNLNHDAMYWYRQDPGQGLRLIYYSQIVNDFQKGDIAEGYSVSREKKESFPLTVTSAQKNPTAFYLCASSIRGTHGYTFGSGTRLTVV.

The chain has TRBV7-8 and TRBJ1-1; D unresolved. This CDR3 is 13 amino acids long. CDR1 and CDR2 (germline): SGHVS, FQNEAQ. Trimming cost V 6 bases and J 7 bases, with 15 bases left between them. CDR3 region: CASREEWAGEAFF. The CDR3 DNA is TGTGCCAGCAGGGAAGAATGGGCGGGTGAAGCTTTCTTT.

The gene calls are TRBV3-1 (or the pseudogene TRBV3-2) and TRBJ1-3; D is unclear. CDR3 length: 11 residues. Germline V gives CDR1 LGHDT, CDR2 YNNKEL (reference sequence). The germline V and J ends were trimmed by 11 bases and 0 bases, with 5 bases remaining between them. The CDR3 spells CAESSGNTIYF. CDR3 DNA sequence: TGTGCCGAGAGCTCTGGAAACACCATATATTTT.

This clone appeared once. The same CDR3 can be traced to other DNA sequences in this sample. The CDR3 reads CASSLIGQGTYEQYF. Here the CDR3 DNA reads TGCGCCAGCAGCTTGATCGGGCAGGGGACCTACGAGCAGTACTTC. This chain uses TRBV5-1 with TRBJ2-7; possible D gene TRBD1, 6 bases. Germline CDR1 SGHRS, CDR2 YFSETQ. The CDR3 is 15 amino acids. V shed 1 base and J shed 2 bases, with 13 bases lying between them.

The chain joins TRBV7-2 to TRBJ1-2; the match to TRBD1 covers 8 bases. V lost 2 bases, J lost 3 bases, and 11 bases stayed unmatched. The germline V gene has CDR1 SGHTA and CDR2 FQGNSA. This CDR3 has 17 residues. The CDR3 DNA sequence: TGTGCCAGCAGCTTACGTTTGGGGGCAGGGGGCGACTATGGCTACACCTTC. This codes for CASSLRLGAGGDYGYTF.

The chain uses TRBV12-3 or TRBV12-4 and TRBJ1-5; no firm D call. This CDR3 contains 11 residues. V shed 7 bases and J shed 2 bases, with 3 bases lying between them. Here the CDR3 reads CASTGNQPQHF. Here the CDR3 DNA reads TGTGCCAGCACGGGCAATCAGCCCCAGCATTTT.

At least ten counts were recorded for this clone. The chain combines TRBV3-1 (or the pseudogene TRBV3-2) with TRBJ2-7; no clear D gene. The CDR3 extends over 13 amino acids. Germline CDR1 and CDR2: LGHDT and YNNKEL (reference sequence). Between the trimmed V and J ends, which lost 0 bases and 3 bases, there was a span of 6 bases. The CDR3 DNA follows: TGTGCCAGCAGCCAAGATTTCCGCTACGAGCAGTACTTC. It encodes CASSQDFRYEQYF.

DNA of the CDR3: TGTGCCAGCAGCTTAGCCCGGGCAGGGGTGGAGTGGAATGAGCAGTTCTTC. Protein: CASSLARAGVEWNEQFF. The chain joins TRBV7-9 to TRBJ2-1; D is perhaps TRBD1 (6 bases). There are 17 residues in the CDR3. Trimming took off 0 bases at V and 7 bases at J, with 19 bases between the two ends. Germline CDR1 is SEHNR and CDR2 is FQNEAQ (reference sequence).

This clone has just one count. This chain connects TRBV6-1 to TRBJ1-5; 7 bases match TRBD1. The junction had 5 bases not matched to a gene; V was cut back by 1 base and J by 5 bases. CDR3 size: 15 residues. Per germline, CDR1 MNHNS and CDR2 SASEGT. In nucleotides, the CDR3 is TGTGCCAGCAGTGAAGGGACAGGCCCCCATCAGCCCCAGCATTTT. This translates into CASSEGTGPHQPQHF.

This rearrangement joins TRBV19 to TRBJ2-1; TRBD2 matches at 16 bases. The CDR3 is 17 amino acids. Trimming took 6 bases from V and 4 from J; bases not matched to a gene: 6. Looked up from germline, CDR1 is LNHDA and CDR2 is SQIVND (reference sequence). CDR3 in amino acids: CASRGLAGGRRYNEQFF. CDR3 nucleotides: TGTGCCAGTAGGGGACTAGCGGGGGGGCGGAGGTACAATGAGCAGTTCTTC. The variable domain in full, with the rest retrieved from reference TRBV19 and TRBJ2-1, is DGGITQSPKYLFRKEGQNVTLSCEQNLNHDAMYWYRQDPGQGLRLIYYSQIVNDFQKGDIAEGYSVSREKKESFPLTVTSAQKNPTAFYLCASRGLAGGRRYNEQFFGPGTRLTVL.

This rearrangement joins TRBV6-5 to TRBJ1-2; D may be TRBD1 (6 bases). This CDR3 has 14 amino acids. Trimming left V 6 bases short and J 4 bases short, with 15 bases between. Germline CDR1 and CDR2: MNHEY and SVGAGI. This CDR3 reads CASRAGGAGYGYTF. The CDR3 nucleotides are TGTGCCAGCAGGGCGGGGGGCGCCGGCTATGGCTACACCTTC.

The chain couples TRBV5-1 to TRBJ1-2, with 7 bases that match TRBD1. This CDR3 region has 14 residues. The germline gives CDR1 SGHRS, CDR2 YFSETQ. The V gene end was trimmed by 1 base and the J gene end by 1 base; junction bases not matched to a gene: 1. The DNA for the CDR3 is TGCGCCAGCAGCTTGCGGGACAGTAACTATGGCTACACCTTC. This translates into CASSLRDSNYGYTF.

The chain joins TRBV5-1 to TRBJ2-2; 7 positions match TRBD2. Germline CDR1 reads SGHRS; CDR2 reads YFSETQ. CDR3 length: 16 amino acids. J was trimmed by 6 bases and V by 6 bases; bases with no gene match: 14. CDR3 nucleotide sequence: TGCGCCAGCACGGGCGGGAGTGGCTTGGAGGCCGGGGAGCTGTTTTTT. Residues: CASTGGSGLEAGELFF.

The gene calls are TRBV10-3 and TRBJ2-5, with 10 bases lining up with TRBD2. The CDR3 contains 15 residues. The V gene's germline CDR1 is ENHRY and CDR2 SYGVKD. With V trimmed by 4 bases and J by 1 base, 3 bases remained unmatched. Here the CDR3 DNA reads TGTGCCATCAGTGGGGCTAGCGGGGGCCAAGAGACCCAGTACTTC. It is translated as CAISGASGGQETQYF.

The chain recombines TRBV29-1 with TRBJ1-4; unclear D gene. This CDR3 spans 12 amino acids. Trimming removed 5 bases at V and 5 bases at J, with 9 bases between. The germline CDR1 and CDR2 sequences are SQVTM and ANQGSEA. This CDR3 is CSVTLLNEKLFF. DNA for the CDR3: TGCAGCGTTACATTATTAAATGAAAAACTGTTTTTT.

In its sample, this clone was seen once. CDR3 nucleotides: TGTGCCAGCAGCTTGGGACAGACGAATCAGCCCCAGCATTTT. This encodes CASSLGQTNQPQHF. The rearrangement links TRBV7-9 to TRBJ1-5; TRBD1 matches 7 bases. Germline CDR1 and CDR2: SEHNR and FQNEAQ (reference sequence). Unmatched junction bases numbered 3, after V lost 3 bases and J lost 4 bases. The CDR3 extends over 14 amino acids.

The chain combines TRBV12-5 with TRBJ2-3; D not resolved. The V end lost 1 base, the J end lost 2 bases, and 7 bases lay between the germline ends. This CDR3 is 14 amino acids long. Germline V gives CDR1 LGHNT, CDR2 FRNRAP. CDR3 in DNA: TGTGCTAGTGGTTTGGGGAGTGTCACAGATACGCAGTATTTT. Encoded protein: CASGLGSVTDTQYF.

The chain carries TRBV5-6 and TRBJ1-4; 10 bases align to TRBD1. This CDR3 spans 15 amino acids. V shed 1 base, J shed 7 bases, and the junction held 4 bases outside the gene matches. From germline, CDR1 is SGHDT and CDR2 YYEEEE. The CDR3 nucleotides read TGTGCCAGCAGCTTGTGGGGACAGGGGTCTGAAAAACTGTTTTTT. As protein: CASSLWGQGSEKLFF.

The chain employs TRBV7-9 and TRBJ2-7, with D possibly matching TRBD1 (5 bases). CDR1 and CDR2 (germline): SEHNR, FQNEAQ (reference sequence). This CDR3 is built from 17 residues. The ends were cut back, 5 bases at V and 3 bases at J, with 23 bases in the middle. The DNA of the CDR3 is TGTGCCAGCAGCCCCCGTATAGGGGCCCTGCTTGGCTACGAGCAGTACTTC. It codes for CASSPRIGALLGYEQYF.